This T cell receptor beta chain was recovered during a study of blood T cell repertoires in COVID-19. Whole-study context: T cells, B-cell-depleted T cells, or PBMCs provided the cDNA or gDNA that served as material.

In the authors' workflow: Researchers report that nucleated cell counts were estimated from reference gene primer amplification. Using immunoSEQ multiplex PCR, the repertoire was profiled, and TCRdb retains in-frame clones only, with some absent. V, J and clone size derive from that table, while D and trimming were established from the DNA sequence. The table has some 68,000 clones, over 75% seen once; the top ten hold 6.5% to 8%. The CDR3 consists of 15 residues. The V and J ends lost 7 bases and 2 bases respectively, with 14 bases between them. Germline-derived CDR1 and CDR2 are SNHLY and FYNNEI. The V call is TRBV2, the J call TRBJ1-4; D is uncertain. The sequence was collected from a man aged 40-50 years with COVID-19, enrolled during active disease. The sequenced sample was peripheral blood. CDR3 loop: CASIRSGGTNEKLFF. The DNA of the CDR3 is TGTGCCAGCATCCGAAGTGGTGGCACTAATGAAAAACTGTTTTTT.